This T cell receptor beta chain was profiled in a study of Graves' ophthalmopathy and Graves' hyperthyroidism. This CDR3 spans 14 amino acids. Germline loops: CDR1 SGHDN, CDR2 FVKESK. V was trimmed by 1 base and J by 10 bases, leaving 11 bases between them. Being free of ophthalmopathy for 18 months of follow-up defined stable hyperthyroidism. Establishment of the diagnosis relied upon clinical symptoms, serum thyroxine, TRAb, thyroid ultrasound and orbital computed tomography. The PBMCs were taken from under 12 ml of fresh peripheral blood. Amplified material comprised TCR beta CDR3 regions derived from RNA transcripts. The first-round RT-PCR employed HTBI primers together with the Qiagen OneStep RT-PCR kit. A multiplex PCR was then performed as the second round. TCRdb recomputed calls from the multiplex PCR reads with MiXCR, one row per CDR3 protein. The data show about 390,000 distinct CDR3 sequences, about 18% seen once.

This clonotype was observed many times. The receptor was derived from an adult woman with stable Graves' hyperthyroidism. The chain couples TRBV14 to TRBJ1-6; a weak D match, TRBD1 (6 bases). What was sequenced was peripheral blood. The CDR3 reads CASSQVRGGSPLHF. CDR3 nucleotide sequence: TGTGCCAGCAGCCAAGTCAGGGGTGGCTCACCCCTCCACTTT.